These T cell receptor beta chains were read from a single sample in a study of T cells in Graves' hyperthyroidism and ophthalmopathy. MiXCR was run by TCRdb on the multiplex PCR reads, yielding one entry per CDR3 protein. The table has roughly 200,000 distinct CDR3 sequences, about a sixth seen once. The sample comprised blood. The source of these receptors is a man between 40 and 49 years old with Graves' hyperthyroidism. CDR3s include the opening cysteine and the closing phenylalanine or tryptophan. D genes are given only for firm matches. A row's size may be missing; if present it is once, few, many or a size class.

J gene | clone size | V gene | D gene | CDR3 protein | CDR3 DNA
TRBJ2-7 | many | TRBV7-8 | NA | CASSFSRAGGDEQYF | TGTGCCAGCAGCTTCTCTCGGGCAGGGGGGGACGAGCAGTACTTC
TRBJ2-7 | many | TRBV27 | NA | CASSLQGGHYEQYF | TGTGCCAGCAGCCTCCAGGGGGGGCACTACGAGCAGTACTTC
TRBJ2-7 | many | TRBV7-9 | TRBD2 | CASSFRYSGVYSYEQYF | TGTGCCAGCAGCTTCCGTTATAGCGGGGTCTACTCCTACGAGCAGTACTTC
TRBJ2-5 | many | TRBV20-1 | TRBD2 | CSARGTSGGETQYF | TGCAGTGCTAGAGGGACTAGTGGCGGAGAGACCCAGTACTTC
TRBJ2-3 | many | TRBV7-2 | NA | CASRRDSNTDTQYF | TGTGCCAGCAGAAGGGACTCCAACACAGATACGCAGTATTTT
TRBJ1-2 | once | TRBV20-1 | TRBD1 | CSARAVGQRELDLNYGYTF | TGCAGTGCTAGAGCGGTGGGACAGCGGGAGCTCGACCTTAACTATGGCTACACCTTC
TRBJ2-3 | many | TRBV28 | NA | CASSIGGKSTDTQYF | TGTGCCAGCAGCATAGGAGGAAAATCCACAGATACGCAGTATTTT
TRBJ2-3 | many | TRBV7-6 | TRBD2 | CASSSPAGWLDTQYF | TGTGCCAGCAGTTCCCCAGCGGGGTGGTTAGATACGCAGTATTTT
TRBJ2-1 | many | TRBV7-3 | NA | CASSLVGGGNEQFF | TGTGCCAGCAGCTTGGTCGGGGGAGGTAATGAGCAGTTCTTC
TRBJ1-1 | many | TRBV4-2 | NA | CASSHNRAPNTEAFF | TGTGCCAGCAGCCATAACCGGGCCCCGAACACTGAAGCTTTCTTT
TRBJ2-1 | many | TRBV20-1 | TRBD2 | CSARVLAGGSNEQFF | TGCAGTGCTAGAGTACTAGCGGGGGGGAGCAATGAGCAGTTCTTC
TRBJ1-1 | many | TRBV7-9 | NA | CASTSEGIAEAFF | TGTGCCAGCACCTCCGAGGGGATCGCTGAAGCTTTCTTT
TRBJ1-1 | NA | TRBV29-1 | NA | CSAAGQNTEAFF | TGCAGCGCGGCGGGACAGAACACTGAAGCTTTCTTT
TRBJ1-5 | NA | TRBV6-2/TRBV6-3 | NA | CASREVGHQRPQHF | TGTGCCAGCAGGGAAGTGGGACATCAGCGACCTCAGCATTTT
TRBJ1-4 | NA | TRBV9 | NA | CASSLSHLGGRINEKLFF | TGTGCCAGCAGCCTTAGTCACCTGGGGGGACGGATTAATGAAAAACTGTTTTTT
TRBJ1-1 | NA | TRBV19 | NA | CASSIVGTTEAFF | TGTGCCAGTAGTATTGTCGGGACCACTGAAGCTTTCTTT
TRBJ1-2 | many | TRBV28 | NA | CASSWGRDGYTF | TGTGCCAGCAGTTGGGGACGGGATGGCTACACCTTC
TRBJ1-4 | NA | TRBV4-3 | NA | CASSHTAPRVLFF | TGCGCCAGCAGCCATACCGCGCCTAGGGTACTGTTTTTT
TRBJ1-2 | NA | TRBV2 | NA | CASIPGNYGYTF | TGTGCCAGCATTCCCGGGAACTATGGCTACACCTTC
TRBJ2-1 | many | TRBV11-2 | NA | CASSLTADNEQFF | TGTGCCAGCAGCCTCACGGCAGACAATGAGCAGTTCTTC
TRBJ2-7 | many | TRBV20-1 | TRBD1 | CSARGDSYYEQYF | TGCAGTGCTAGGGGGGACAGTTACTACGAGCAGTACTTC
TRBJ2-5 | many | TRBV7-9 | NA | CASSHSWGGADETQYF | TGTGCCAGCAGCCATTCTTGGGGGGGCGCGGATGAGACCCAGTACTTC
TRBJ2-7 | few | TRBV18 | NA | CASSPGVRPGEQYF | TGTGCCAGCTCACCAGGGGTCAGACCCGGCGAGCAGTACTTC
TRBJ1-5 | NA | TRBV19 | NA | CASSGHRRNQPQHF | TGTGCCAGTAGTGGGCACCGGAGGAATCAGCCCCAGCATTTT
TRBJ1-4 | NA | TRBV9 | TRBD1 | CASSRSGTGGEKLFF | TGTGCCAGCAGTCGTAGTGGGACAGGGGGCGAAAAACTGTTTTTT
TRBJ1-2 | many | TRBV7-2 | NA | CASSFNYGYTF | TGTGCCAGCAGCTTTAACTATGGCTACACCTTC
TRBJ1-6 | many | TRBV7-2 | NA | CASRRQSNNSPLHF | TGTGCCAGCAGGAGACAGTCCAATAATTCACCCCTCCACTTT
TRBJ1-1 | many | TRBV18 | NA | CASSPRDNTEAFF | TGTGCCAGCTCACCACGAGATAACACTGAAGCTTTCTTT
TRBJ2-5 | few | TRBV7-9 | TRBD2 | CASSLGRGGQETQYF | TGTGCCAGCAGCTTAGGTCGGGGGGGCCAAGAGACCCAGTACTTC
TRBJ1-2 | many | TRBV30 | TRBD1 | CAWSGTGFGYTF | TGTGCCTGGAGTGGGACAGGTTTTGGCTACACCTTC
TRBJ2-3 | many | TRBV2 | NA | CASSAAGNPSDTQYF | TGTGCCAGCAGCGCTGCGGGCAACCCGTCAGATACGCAGTATTTT
TRBJ2-3 | NA | TRBV7-3 | NA | CASSLATPDTQYF | TGTGCCAGCAGCTTAGCGACTCCAGATACGCAGTATTTT
TRBJ2-7 | few | TRBV27 | NA | CASSLRAPGYEQYF | TGTGCCAGCAGTTTACGGGCCCCCGGATACGAGCAGTACTTC
TRBJ1-2 | many | TRBV27 | NA | CASSSTGLGNYGYTF | TGTGCCAGCAGTTCAACAGGGCTGGGGAACTATGGCTACACCTTC
TRBJ2-5 | NA | TRBV12-3/TRBV12-4 | TRBD2 | CASSLGYGASGRIRETQYF | TGTGCCAGCAGTTTGGGGTACGGTGCTAGCGGGAGGATTCGCGAGACCCAGTACTTC
TRBJ1-1 | many | TRBV7-2 | NA | CASSSRQNTEAFF | TGTGCCAGCAGTTCCAGGCAGAACACTGAAGCTTTCTTT
TRBJ2-7 | few | TRBV5-5 | NA | CASSLDVSYEQYF | TGTGCCAGCAGCTTGGATGTCTCCTACGAGCAGTACTTC
TRBJ2-5 | NA | TRBV12-3/TRBV12-4 | TRBD1 | CASSFKGGPEETQYF | TGTGCCAGCAGTTTTAAAGGGGGCCCAGAAGAGACCCAGTACTTC
TRBJ2-4 | NA | TRBV7-2 | NA | CASSLAPQLAENIQYF | TGTGCCAGCAGCTTAGCCCCCCAGCTAGCCGAAAACATTCAGTACTTC
TRBJ2-1 | once | TRBV28 | TRBD2 | CASSSSSGGGNEQFF | TGTGCCAGCAGTTCCTCAAGCGGGGGGGGTAATGAGCAGTTCTTC
TRBJ2-7 | many | TRBV20-1 | TRBD2 | CSAPTLARDEQYF | TGCAGTGCCCCTACACTAGCGAGGGACGAGCAGTACTTC
TRBJ2-4 | NA | TRBV6-1 | NA | CASSIDRIIAKNIQYF | TGTGCCAGCAGTATCGACAGGATCATAGCCAAAAACATTCAGTACTTC
TRBJ1-1 | many | TRBV20-1 | TRBD1 | CRGTGKYTEAFF | TGCAGGGGGACAGGGAAGTACACTGAAGCTTTCTTT
TRBJ2-7 | once | TRBV7-9 | NA | CASSGTTYEQYF | TGTGCCAGCAGTGGCACGACCTACGAGCAGTACTTC
TRBJ2-7 | many | TRBV28 | TRBD1 | CASSSLGQGVYEQYF | TGTGCCAGCAGTTCCCTGGGACAGGGGGTCTACGAGCAGTACTTC
TRBJ2-3 | NA | TRBV20-1 | NA | CSASNPISTDTQYF | TGCAGTGCTAGTAATCCTATTAGCACAGATACGCAGTATTTT